The rows below give T cell receptor beta chains drawn from one sample of a study of T cell changes during pregnancy in multiple sclerosis. Clones were sequenced by immunoSEQ multiplex PCR, and TCRdb holds only the in-frame ones, with some missing. In the table there are around 50,000 clones, 75% to 90% of which are singletons. Specimen: CD8+ T cells from peripheral blood mononuclear cells, collected in the second trimester of pregnancy. These receptors all come from a female donor with multiple sclerosis, enrolled in a pregnancy study. CDR3s include the opening cysteine and the closing phenylalanine or tryptophan. The D gene is left open where the match is weak. Clone size is shown for a subset of rows, as once, few, many or a class of expanded clone.

abundance: NA; d_gene: NA; j_gene: TRBJ1-1; v_gene: TRBV5-8; CDR3nt: TGTGCCAGCAGCGATGACAGCCTTAACACTGAAGCTTTCTTT; CDR3aa: CASSDDSLNTEAFF
abundance: NA; d_gene: NA; j_gene: TRBJ1-1; v_gene: TRBV19; CDR3nt: TGTGCCAGTAGTATAGGTCGGGGGGCTGAAGCTTTCTTT; CDR3aa: CASSIGRGAEAFF
abundance: NA; d_gene: NA; j_gene: TRBJ2-7; v_gene: TRBV18; CDR3nt: TGTGCCAGCTCAGCCGGGACAACGTACGAGCAGTACTTC; CDR3aa: CASSAGTTYEQYF
abundance: NA; d_gene: TRBD2; j_gene: TRBJ2-5; v_gene: TRBV19; CDR3nt: TGTGCCAGTAGTCGGGAACTAGCGGGGGTGCAAGAGACCCAGTACTTC; CDR3aa: CASSRELAGVQETQYF
abundance: many; d_gene: NA; j_gene: TRBJ1-1; v_gene: TRBV11-2; CDR3nt: TGTGCCAGCAGCTTATTGCGAACTGAAGCTTTCTTT; CDR3aa: CASSLLRTEAFF
abundance: NA; d_gene: NA; j_gene: TRBJ2-6; v_gene: TRBV5-1; CDR3nt: TGCGCCAGCAGCTACACAGGGTCTGGGGCCAACGTCCTGACTTTC; CDR3aa: CASSYTGSGANVLTF
abundance: NA; d_gene: NA; j_gene: TRBJ2-1; v_gene: TRBV11-2; CDR3nt: TGTGCCAGCAGCCCAGGAGGGGGGGGCCTTGATGAGCAGTTCTTC; CDR3aa: CASSPGGGGLDEQFF
abundance: NA; d_gene: TRBD1; j_gene: TRBJ1-1; v_gene: TRBV6-5; CDR3nt: TGTGCCAGCAGTTCGCCCGGGACAGGATTGAACACTGAAGCTTTCTTT; CDR3aa: CASSSPGTGLNTEAFF
abundance: NA; d_gene: NA; j_gene: TRBJ2-1; v_gene: TRBV10-1; CDR3nt: TGCGCCAGCAGTGTAGCGCCGTGGAATGAGCAGTTCTTC; CDR3aa: CASSVAPWNEQFF
abundance: NA; d_gene: NA; j_gene: TRBJ2-7; v_gene: TRBV27; CDR3nt: TGTGCCAGCAGTTTGGGCAGAACCTACGAGCAGTACTTC; CDR3aa: CASSLGRTYEQYF
abundance: once; d_gene: TRBD1; j_gene: TRBJ1-3; v_gene: TRBV27; CDR3nt: TGTGCCAGCAGTCTACAGGGGCTTGGAAACACCATATATTTT; CDR3aa: CASSLQGLGNTIYF
abundance: NA; d_gene: NA; j_gene: TRBJ1-5; v_gene: TRBV5-1; CDR3nt: TGCGCCAGCAGCTTGGGGGGGGGCTTGGATCAGCCCCAGCATTTT; CDR3aa: CASSLGGGLDQPQHF
abundance: NA; d_gene: NA; j_gene: TRBJ1-1; v_gene: TRBV25-1; CDR3nt: TGTGCCAGCAGTGAGGGAGGGACGTACACTGAAGCTTTCTTT; CDR3aa: CASSEGGTYTEAFF
abundance: NA; d_gene: NA; j_gene: TRBJ1-2; v_gene: TRBV7-2; CDR3nt: TGTGCCAGCAGCCTCCGGGACACGAATAACTATGGCTACACCTTC; CDR3aa: CASSLRDTNNYGYTF
abundance: NA; d_gene: NA; j_gene: TRBJ2-1; v_gene: TRBV5-4; CDR3nt: TGTGCCAGCAGCCCAGGCGCAAATGAGCAGTTCTTC; CDR3aa: CASSPGANEQFF
abundance: once; d_gene: NA; j_gene: TRBJ1-5; v_gene: TRBV5-4; CDR3nt: TGTGCCAGCAGCCGGGGGGGGGTGGATCAGCCCCAGCATTTT; CDR3aa: CASSRGGVDQPQHF
abundance: NA; d_gene: TRBD1; j_gene: TRBJ1-2; v_gene: TRBV5-1; CDR3nt: TGCGCCAGCAGCTTGGAAGACAGGGACTTCTATGGCTACACCTTC; CDR3aa: CASSLEDRDFYGYTF
abundance: NA; d_gene: NA; j_gene: TRBJ2-7; v_gene: TRBV27; CDR3nt: TGTGCCAGCAGTTTACAAGACGGGACACAGTACTTC; CDR3aa: CASSLQDGTQYF
abundance: NA; d_gene: NA; j_gene: TRBJ1-5; v_gene: TRBV5-6; CDR3nt: TGTGCCAGCAGCTTGGGAACACATAGCAATCAGCCCCAGCATTTT; CDR3aa: CASSLGTHSNQPQHF
abundance: once; d_gene: TRBD2; j_gene: TRBJ2-2; v_gene: TRBV9; CDR3nt: TGTGCCAGCAGCCCAGGGGGGACTAGCGCCTTCCTGTTTTTT; CDR3aa: CASSPGGTSAFLFF
abundance: NA; d_gene: NA; j_gene: TRBJ2-1; v_gene: TRBV5-4; CDR3nt: TGTGCCAGCAGCTTGTCACTTGATGAGCAGTTCTTC; CDR3aa: CASSLSLDEQFF
abundance: NA; d_gene: TRBD1; j_gene: TRBJ1-6; v_gene: TRBV7-9; CDR3nt: TGTGCCAGCAGCTCAGGGACAGGCGGGTTTTCACCCCTCCACTTT; CDR3aa: CASSSGTGGFSPLHF
abundance: NA; d_gene: TRBD1; j_gene: TRBJ1-2; v_gene: TRBV11-2; CDR3nt: TGTGCCAGCAGCCCCGGACAGGGTGGATATGGCTACACCTTC; CDR3aa: CASSPGQGGYGYTF
abundance: NA; d_gene: NA; j_gene: TRBJ1-5; v_gene: TRBV6-4; CDR3nt: TGTGCCAGCAGTGTTGACACCAATCAGCCCCAGCATTTT; CDR3aa: CASSVDTNQPQHF
abundance: few; d_gene: NA; j_gene: TRBJ2-1; v_gene: TRBV10-2; CDR3nt: TGCGCCAGCAGTGACCAAAACTCCTACAATGAGCAGTTCTTC; CDR3aa: CASSDQNSYNEQFF
abundance: NA; d_gene: TRBD1; j_gene: TRBJ1-3; v_gene: TRBV5-6; CDR3nt: TGTGCCAGCTTACAGGGGTCTGGAAACACCATATATTTT; CDR3aa: CASLQGSGNTIYF
abundance: NA; d_gene: NA; j_gene: TRBJ1-6; v_gene: TRBV6-6; CDR3nt: TGTGCCAGCACCGGACTTGATTATAATTCACCCCTCCACTTT; CDR3aa: CASTGLDYNSPLHF
abundance: NA; d_gene: NA; j_gene: TRBJ1-1; v_gene: TRBV25-1; CDR3nt: TGTGCCAGCAGTAACATGAACACTGAAGCTTTCTTT; CDR3aa: CASSNMNTEAFF
abundance: NA; d_gene: NA; j_gene: TRBJ1-2; v_gene: TRBV6-5; CDR3nt: TGTGCCAGCAGTTACTCGGAGGGAGGCTATGGCTACACCTTC; CDR3aa: CASSYSEGGYGYTF
abundance: NA; d_gene: NA; j_gene: TRBJ1-1; v_gene: TRBV6-5; CDR3nt: TGTGCCAGCAGCGGGGGGTGGACCACTGAAGCTTTCTTT; CDR3aa: CASSGGWTTEAFF
abundance: NA; d_gene: NA; j_gene: TRBJ1-5; v_gene: TRBV5-1; CDR3nt: TGCGCCAGCAGCTTGGATCCGGGGGAGGGCAATCAGCCCCAGCATTTT; CDR3aa: CASSLDPGEGNQPQHF
abundance: NA; d_gene: TRBD1; j_gene: TRBJ1-5; v_gene: TRBV15; CDR3nt: TGTGCCACCAGCGCTTGGGACAGGGGTGGTCAGCCCCAGCATTTT; CDR3aa: CATSAWDRGGQPQHF
abundance: NA; d_gene: TRBD2; j_gene: TRBJ2-3; v_gene: TRBV9; CDR3nt: TGTGCCAGCAGCCCAAGCAGGCTAGCGGGATTCACAGATACGCAGTATTTT; CDR3aa: CASSPSRLAGFTDTQYF
abundance: NA; d_gene: TRBD1; j_gene: TRBJ1-4; v_gene: TRBV4-2; CDR3nt: TGTGCCAGCAGCCAAGTCGTCCCGGGACAGGGGGCGCAACAAGAAAAACTGTTTTTT; CDR3aa: CASSQVVPGQGAQQEKLFF
abundance: NA; d_gene: TRBD2; j_gene: TRBJ2-7; v_gene: TRBV5-4; CDR3nt: TGTGCCAGCAGCTTCGGGACTAACACCTACGAGCAGTACTTC; CDR3aa: CASSFGTNTYEQYF
abundance: NA; d_gene: NA; j_gene: TRBJ2-2; v_gene: TRBV10-2; CDR3nt: TGCGCCAGCAGTGGGAGAGTGAACACCGGGGAGCTGTTTTTT; CDR3aa: CASSGRVNTGELFF
abundance: NA; d_gene: NA; j_gene: TRBJ1-1; v_gene: TRBV27; CDR3nt: TGTGCCAGCATGACAGGGAACACTGAAGCTTTCTTT; CDR3aa: CASMTGNTEAFF
abundance: NA; d_gene: NA; j_gene: TRBJ2-6; v_gene: TRBV6-4; CDR3nt: TGTGCCAGCAGTTCCGACAACTCTGGGGCCAACGTCCTGACTTTC; CDR3aa: CASSSDNSGANVLTF
abundance: NA; d_gene: NA; j_gene: TRBJ1-3; v_gene: TRBV7-9; CDR3nt: TGTGCCAGCAGCTCCACCGGTGCCGGGTCCTTTCGAAACACCATATATTTT; CDR3aa: CASSSTGAGSFRNTIYF
abundance: once; d_gene: TRBD1; j_gene: TRBJ1-1; v_gene: TRBV5-5; CDR3nt: TGTGCCAGCAGACCGACAGGGGACACTGAAGCTTTCTTT; CDR3aa: CASRPTGDTEAFF
abundance: NA; d_gene: NA; j_gene: TRBJ2-5; v_gene: TRBV1; CDR3nt: TGCACCAGCAGCCAAGGGACTAGCGGGGGGCGGGAGACCCAGTACTTC; CDR3aa: CTSSQGTSGGRETQYF
abundance: NA; d_gene: NA; j_gene: TRBJ1-2; v_gene: TRBV5-8; CDR3nt: TGTGCCAGCAGCGGGTACAGGGAAGGCGATGGCTACACCTTC; CDR3aa: CASSGYREGDGYTF
abundance: NA; d_gene: NA; j_gene: TRBJ2-7; v_gene: TRBV6-1; CDR3nt: TGTGCCAGCCAGAACTTCCGGTACAGGGCGGGTGAGCAGTACTTC; CDR3aa: CASQNFRYRAGEQYF
abundance: NA; d_gene: NA; j_gene: TRBJ2-2; v_gene: TRBV6-4; CDR3nt: TGTGCCAGCAGTGACCTTCCAGGCGACACCGGGGAGCTGTTTTTT; CDR3aa: CASSDLPGDTGELFF
abundance: NA; d_gene: NA; j_gene: TRBJ2-1; v_gene: TRBV10-2; CDR3nt: TGCGCCAGCAGACTAACGGGGGGCAGCTCCTACAATGAGCAGTTCTTC; CDR3aa: CASRLTGGSSYNEQFF
abundance: once; d_gene: TRBD2; j_gene: TRBJ2-3; v_gene: TRBV10-3; CDR3nt: TGTGCCATCAGGGGGACTAGCGGGGGCCACACAGATACGCAGTATTTT; CDR3aa: CAIRGTSGGHTDTQYF
abundance: NA; d_gene: NA; j_gene: TRBJ2-1; v_gene: TRBV7-9; CDR3nt: TGTGCCAGCAGCTTAGGCCTGGGGGCGGATGAGCAGTTCTTC; CDR3aa: CASSLGLGADEQFF
abundance: NA; d_gene: TRBD2; j_gene: TRBJ2-3; v_gene: TRBV9; CDR3nt: TGTGCCAGCAGCGCTGAGTTGGGGGCGGGGGGTACCACAGATACGCAGTATTTT; CDR3aa: CASSAELGAGGTTDTQYF